The sample holds many counts of the clone carrying this T cell receptor (beta chain). Its antigen is unknown. Each single cDNA molecule received a unique molecular identifier. TCRdb used MiXCR to reprocess the 5' RACE reads, holding one entry per CDR3 protein. The sample contains about 59,000 distinct CDR3 sequences, around 13% of which appear only once. The CDR3 totals 17 residues. This record belongs to a study of early T cells in non-severe SARS-CoV-2 infection. Background on the study: Chains from this unsorted whole-blood bulk RNA could not be paired.

Findings of the study overall: Using VDJdb, the matching emphasized anti-spike CD8 responses while missing private and CD4 specificities.

The origin of this receptor is an adult who was a healthcare worker with PCR-confirmed SARS-CoV-2 infection or an uninfected control (not recorded which). The sequences come from whole blood, collected at baseline. The gene calls are TRBV21-1 and TRBJ1-3; TRBD1, as called in the table, went unchecked against the DNA. TRBV21-1 is assigned pseudogene status. The chain's CDR3 is CASSKEGRLDSGNTIYF. The CDR3 nucleotides are TGTGCCAGCAGCAAAGAGGGGCGTCTAGACTCTGGAAACACCATATATTTT.